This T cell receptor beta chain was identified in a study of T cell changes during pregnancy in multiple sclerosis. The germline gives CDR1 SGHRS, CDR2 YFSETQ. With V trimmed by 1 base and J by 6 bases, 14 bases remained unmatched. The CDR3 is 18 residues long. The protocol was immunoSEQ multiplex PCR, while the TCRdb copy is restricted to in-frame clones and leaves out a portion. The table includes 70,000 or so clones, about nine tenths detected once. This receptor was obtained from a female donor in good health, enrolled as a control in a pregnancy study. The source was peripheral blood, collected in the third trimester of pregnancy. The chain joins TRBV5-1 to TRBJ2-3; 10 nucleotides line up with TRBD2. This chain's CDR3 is CASSLKPPSGGVHDTQYF. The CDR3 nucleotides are TGCGCCAGCAGCTTGAAACCGCCTAGCGGGGGTGTGCACGATACGCAGTATTTT.